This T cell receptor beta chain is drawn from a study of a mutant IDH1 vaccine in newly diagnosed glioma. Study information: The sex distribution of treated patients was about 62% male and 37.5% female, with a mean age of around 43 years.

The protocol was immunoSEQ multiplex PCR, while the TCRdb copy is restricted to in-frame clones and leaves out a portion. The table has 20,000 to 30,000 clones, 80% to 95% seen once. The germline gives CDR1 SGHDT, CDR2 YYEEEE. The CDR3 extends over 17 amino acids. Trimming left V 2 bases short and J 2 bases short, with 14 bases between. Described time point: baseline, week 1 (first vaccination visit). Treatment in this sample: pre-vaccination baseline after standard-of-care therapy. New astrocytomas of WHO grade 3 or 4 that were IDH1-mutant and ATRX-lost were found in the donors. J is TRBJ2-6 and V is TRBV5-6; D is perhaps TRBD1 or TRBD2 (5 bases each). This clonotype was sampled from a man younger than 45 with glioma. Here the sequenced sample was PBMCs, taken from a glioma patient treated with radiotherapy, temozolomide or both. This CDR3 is CASSFLGDLTGANVLTF. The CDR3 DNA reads TGTGCCAGCAGCTTTTTGGGGGATCTTACTGGGGCCAACGTCCTGACTTTC.